This entry lists 20 T cell receptor beta chains sequenced from one sample in a study of CD8 T cells in ankylosing spondylitis. In TCRdb, the 5' RACE reads were re-called with MiXCR into one record per CDR3 protein. The sample yields 35,000 or so distinct CDR3 sequences, more than 15% seen once. Material: blood. Source of these receptors: a male donor with ankylosing spondylitis or in good health (not recorded which).

This clonotype was observed a few times. The gene calls are TRBV20-1 and TRBJ2-2; 11 nucleotides agree with TRBD1. Trimming removed 5 bases from V and 3 bases from J; junction bases left unmatched: 5. Germline CDR1 reads DFQATT; CDR2 reads SNEGSKA (reference sequence). The CDR3 covers 15 residues. In nucleotides, the CDR3 is TGCAGTGCTTGGCCGGGACAGGGGGACACCGGGGAGCTGTTTTTT. Protein: CSAWPGQGDTGELFF.

This clonotype has more than one count but fewer than ten. CDR3 in DNA: TGCAGTGCTGAACAGGGGGTGGATACGCAGTATTTT. Protein: CSAEQGVDTQYF. The chain joins TRBV20-1 to TRBJ2-3; 8 bases are shared with TRBD1. V was pared by 5 bases and J by 6 bases, with 4 bases of the junction left unmatched. Germline CDR1 and CDR2: DFQATT and SNEGSKA (reference sequence). The CDR3 consists of 12 residues.

This clonotype turned up a few times. The genes are TRBV7-3 and TRBJ2-3; no clear D. The CDR3 totals 17 residues. Trimming removed 3 bases at V and 4 bases at J, with 20 bases between. CDR1 is SGHTA and CDR2 is FQGTGA in the germline V gene. CDR3 sequence (DNA): TGTGCCAGCAGCTTCCTCTATCTTAATTGGGGATCAGATACGCAGTATTTT. It codes for CASSFLYLNWGSDTQYF.

This clonotype has a handful of counts. The gene calls are TRBV5-1 and TRBJ1-1, with TRBD1 as a possible D gene (5 bases). Germline V gene sequence: CDR1 SGHRS, CDR2 YFSETQ. V was cut by 5 bases and J by 0 bases, with 11 bases left in between. The CDR3 spans 14 residues. The CDR3 here is CASSFGTVNTEAFF. Here the CDR3 DNA reads TGCGCCAGCAGTTTTGGGACGGTGAACACTGAAGCTTTCTTT. The variable domain in full, with the rest retrieved from reference TRBV5-1 and TRBJ1-1, is KAGVTQTPRYLIKTRGQQVTLSCSPISGHRSVSWYQQTPGQGLQFLFEYFSETQRNKGNFPGRFSGRQFSNSRSEMNVSTLELGDSALYLCASSFGTVNTEAFFGQGTRLTVV.

J is TRBJ1-4 and V is TRBV7-2; no definite D call. Deletions cut 4 bases from V and 4 bases from J, with 7 bases between. The CDR3 is made up of 13 amino acids. Germline V gives CDR1 SGHTA, CDR2 FQGNSA. CDR3 in DNA: TGTGCCAGCAGCTCCGGGTATAATGAAAAACTGTTTTTT. Encoded protein: CASSSGYNEKLFF.

The gene calls are TRBV4-3 and TRBJ1-1; a weak D match, TRBD1 (5 bases). Trimming took off 1 base at V and 2 bases at J, with 8 bases between the two ends. Germline V gene sequence: CDR1 LGHNA, CDR2 YSLEER. The CDR3 covers 14 residues. The CDR3 here is CASSQGQGNTEAFF. The CDR3 region has the DNA TGCGCCAGCAGCCAAGGGCAGGGAAACACTGAAGCTTTCTTT.

The J gene is TRBJ1-2, the V gene TRBV7-2, with D perhaps TRBD1 (6 bases). This CDR3 comprises 16 residues. Between the trimmed V and J ends, which lost 5 bases and 2 bases, there was a span of 18 bases. Germline assignment: CDR1 SGHTA and CDR2 FQGNSA. The CDR3 sequence is CASSPQTGHLNYGYTF. The CDR3 DNA reads TGTGCCAGCAGCCCGCAAACAGGGCACCTGAACTATGGCTACACCTTC.

This clonotype appeared a few times. The chain links TRBV20-1 to TRBJ2-2, with 8 bases that match TRBD2. The CDR3 loop spans 14 amino acids. Germline V lookup: CDR1 DFQATT, CDR2 SNEGSKA (reference sequence). V was clipped by 6 bases and J by 7 bases; unmatched bases: 10. CDR3: CSAISGINGGELFF. The CDR3 DNA follows: TGCAGTGCCATTAGCGGGATTAACGGCGGGGAGCTGTTTTTT.

There are a few counts of this clonotype. CDR3 residues: CSATITDTQYF. CDR3 in DNA: TGCAGTGCCACGATTACAGATACGCAGTATTTT. The genes are TRBV20-1 and TRBJ2-3; D ambiguous. The V end lost 6 bases, the J end lost 3 bases, and 7 bases lay between the germline ends. From germline, CDR1 is DFQATT and CDR2 SNEGSKA (reference sequence). The CDR3 totals 11 residues.

This clonotype was found many times. This chain connects TRBV4-3 to TRBJ1-1; D not certain. Germline V lookup: CDR1 LGHNA, CDR2 YSLEER. V was clipped by 3 bases and J by 5 bases, with 13 bases between them. The CDR3 spans 14 residues. CDR3 sequence reads: CASSQYMKETEAFF. The CDR3 nucleotides are TGCGCCAGCAGCCAGTACATGAAAGAGACTGAAGCTTTCTTT.

This chain joins TRBV20-1 and TRBJ1-4; TRBD1 is a possible D gene (6 bases). Germline V gene data show CDR1 as DFQATT and CDR2 as SNEGSKA (reference sequence). Trimming removed 3 bases from V and 3 bases from J, with 29 bases in between. The CDR3 runs to 20 residues. CDR3 residues: CSASEAGAGALISANEKLFF. DNA of the CDR3: TGCAGTGCTAGTGAAGCCGGTGCGGGGGCGCTTATATCGGCTAATGAAAAACTGTTTTTT.

The genes are TRBV28 and TRBJ2-1; 8 bases match TRBD2. The CDR3 has 15 residues. V lost 5 bases and J lost 9; bases outside the gene matches: 12. The germline V gene encodes CDR1 MDHEN and CDR2 SYDVKM. The DNA for the CDR3 is TGTGCCAGCAGTCTCAGCGGGGGATTCAGAGGTGAGCAGTTCTTC. Translated: CASSLSGGFRGEQFF.

This clonotype was found a few times. The chain uses TRBV9 and TRBJ2-7; no clear D gene. In germline, CDR1 is SGDLS, CDR2 YYNGEE. This CDR3 has 14 amino acids. The V and J ends lost 3 bases and 0 bases respectively, with 10 bases between them. Here the CDR3 reads CASSADPSSYEQYF. The CDR3 region has the DNA TGTGCCAGCAGCGCGGACCCGAGCTCCTACGAGCAGTACTTC. The full variable domain, in which reference TRBV9 and TRBJ2-7 provide the parts outside the CDR3, is DSGVTQTPKHLITATGQRVTLRCSPRSGDLSVYWYQQSLDQGLQFLIQYYNGEERAKGNILERFSAQQFPDLHSELNLSSLELGDSALYFCASSADPSSYEQYFGPGTRLTVT.

The CDR3 DNA is TGTGCCACCAGTGCCGGGGGGAGCGGCACTGAAGCTTTCTTT. The encoded protein is CATSAGGSGTEAFF. The chain carries TRBV24-1 and TRBJ1-1, with D perhaps TRBD1 (5 bases). V lost 5 bases to trimming and J lost 4 bases, with 13 bases between them. Per germline, CDR1 KGHDR and CDR2 SFDVKD. The CDR3 has 14 residues.

This clonotype came up a few times. The chain employs TRBV4-3 and TRBJ1-1; the D is unclear. The CDR3 is 13 residues long. V gave up 3 bases and J gave up 2 bases, with 7 bases separating them. Looked up from germline, CDR1 is LGHNA and CDR2 is YSLEER. The CDR3, as DNA: TGCGCCAGCAGCCACGGGCACAACACTGAAGCTTTCTTT. Protein sequence: CASSHGHNTEAFF.

This clonotype was detected a few times. Compared with germline, one end of the junction differs, possibly owing to a read error. The chain joins TRBV20-1 to TRBJ2-1; 7 nucleotides agree with TRBD1. Germline V gives CDR1 DFQATT, CDR2 SNEGSKA (reference sequence). The CDR3 extends over 10 amino acids. CDR3 nucleotides: TGCAGTGCTAGTCAGACAGGGTGGGCCTTC. Encoded protein: CSASQTGWAF.

The gene calls are TRBV7-9 and TRBJ1-4; D is ambiguous. This CDR3 has 12 amino acids. Trimming cost V 4 bases and J 6 bases, with 6 bases left between them. Germline lookup yields CDR1 SEHNR and CDR2 FQNEAQ (reference sequence). This CDR3 reads CASSSQDEKLFF. CDR3 DNA sequence: TGTGCCAGCAGCTCCCAGGATGAAAAACTGTTTTTT.

This chain uses TRBV12-3 or TRBV12-4 with TRBJ2-5; D possibly matches TRBD1 or TRBD2 (6 bases each). V was trimmed by 6 bases and J by 5 bases, leaving 16 bases between them. This CDR3 is built from 14 residues. The CDR3 loop reads CASSPRGDGETQYF. CDR3 DNA sequence: TGTGCCAGCAGCCCTAGGGGGGACGGGGAGACCCAGTACTTC.

The chain uses TRBV4-3 and TRBJ2-3; the match to TRBD2 covers 7 bases. J lost 0 bases, V lost 0 bases, and 3 bases had no gene match. The germline CDR1 and CDR2 sequences are LGHNA and YSLEER. CDR3 length: 16 amino acids. The CDR3 DNA is TGCGCCAGCAGCCAAGATTGGCGGGGGAGCACAGATACGCAGTATTTT. Its protein is CASSQDWRGSTDTQYF.

The chain joins TRBV6-2 or TRBV6-3 to TRBJ2-2, with D possibly matching TRBD1 (5 bases). V gave up 4 bases and J gave up 7 bases, with 10 bases separating them. The CDR3 is 13 residues long. Germline assignment: CDR1 MNHEY and CDR2 SVGEGT. CDR3 in DNA: TGTGCCAGCAGTTCCAGGGTGGTCGGGGAGCTGTTTTTT. Its translation: CASSSRVVGELFF.